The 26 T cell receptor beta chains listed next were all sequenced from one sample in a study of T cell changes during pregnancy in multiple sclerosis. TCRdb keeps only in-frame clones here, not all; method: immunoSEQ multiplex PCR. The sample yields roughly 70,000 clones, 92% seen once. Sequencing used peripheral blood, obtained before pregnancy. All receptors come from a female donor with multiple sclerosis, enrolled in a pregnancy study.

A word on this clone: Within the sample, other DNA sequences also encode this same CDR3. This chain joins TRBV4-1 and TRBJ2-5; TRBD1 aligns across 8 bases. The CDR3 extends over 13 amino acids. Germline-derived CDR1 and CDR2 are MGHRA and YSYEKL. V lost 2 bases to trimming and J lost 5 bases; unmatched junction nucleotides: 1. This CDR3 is CASSQTGGETQYF. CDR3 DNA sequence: TGCGCCAGCAGCCAAACAGGGGGGGAGACCCAGTACTTC.

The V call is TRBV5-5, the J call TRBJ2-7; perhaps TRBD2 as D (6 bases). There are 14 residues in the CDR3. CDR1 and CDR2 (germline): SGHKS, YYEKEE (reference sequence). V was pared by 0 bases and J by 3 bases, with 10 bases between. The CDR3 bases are TGTGCCAGCAGCTTGGGGGACTGGAACTACGAGCAGTACTTC. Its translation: CASSLGDWNYEQYF.

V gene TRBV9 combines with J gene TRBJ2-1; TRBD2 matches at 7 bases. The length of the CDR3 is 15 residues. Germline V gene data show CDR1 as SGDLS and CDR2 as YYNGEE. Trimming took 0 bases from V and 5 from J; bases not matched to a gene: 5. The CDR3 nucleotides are TGTGCCAGCAGCGTAGGGAGGGAGGGCCACAATGAGCAGTTCTTC. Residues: CASSVGREGHNEQFF.

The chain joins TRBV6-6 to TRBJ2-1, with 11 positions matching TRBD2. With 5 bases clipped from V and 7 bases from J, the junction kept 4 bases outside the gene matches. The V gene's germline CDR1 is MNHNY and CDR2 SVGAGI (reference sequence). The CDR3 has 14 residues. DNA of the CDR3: TGTGCCAGCAGTCGCGGACTAGCGGGTAATGAGCAGTTCTTC. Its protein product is CASSRGLAGNEQFF.

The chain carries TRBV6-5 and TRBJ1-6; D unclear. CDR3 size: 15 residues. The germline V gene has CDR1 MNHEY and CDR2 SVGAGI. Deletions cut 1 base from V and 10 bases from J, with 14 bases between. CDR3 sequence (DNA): TGTGCCAGCAGTTACTACGGATTGGAGGACTCACCCCTCCACTTT. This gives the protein CASSYYGLEDSPLHF.

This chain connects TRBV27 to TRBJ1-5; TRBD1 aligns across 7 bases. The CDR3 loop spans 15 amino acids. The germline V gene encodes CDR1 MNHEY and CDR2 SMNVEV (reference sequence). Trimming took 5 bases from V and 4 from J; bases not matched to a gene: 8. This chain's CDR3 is CASSGAGTANQPQHF. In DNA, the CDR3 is TGTGCCAGCAGTGGAGCCGGGACAGCGAATCAGCCCCAGCATTTT.

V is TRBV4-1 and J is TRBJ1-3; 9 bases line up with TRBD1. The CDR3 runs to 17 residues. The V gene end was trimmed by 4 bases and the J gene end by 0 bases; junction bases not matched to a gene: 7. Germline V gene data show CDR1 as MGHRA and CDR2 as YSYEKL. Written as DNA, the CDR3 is TGCGCCAGCAGCCGGGAAGGGACAGGGAGCTCTGGAAACACCATATATTTT. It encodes CASSREGTGSSGNTIYF.

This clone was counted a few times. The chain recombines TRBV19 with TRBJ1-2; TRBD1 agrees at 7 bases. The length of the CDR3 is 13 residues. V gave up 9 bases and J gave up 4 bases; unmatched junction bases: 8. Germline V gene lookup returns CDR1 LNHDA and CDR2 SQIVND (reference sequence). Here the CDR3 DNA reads TGTGCCAGCGGGGACAGAGGGAGCTATGGCTACACCTTC. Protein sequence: CASGDRGSYGYTF.

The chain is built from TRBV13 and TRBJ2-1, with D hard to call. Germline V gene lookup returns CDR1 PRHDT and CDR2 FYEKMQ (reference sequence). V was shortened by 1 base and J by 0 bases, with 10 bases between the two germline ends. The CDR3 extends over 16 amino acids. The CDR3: CASSLVGYSSYNEQFF. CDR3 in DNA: TGTGCCAGCAGCTTAGTGGGCTATAGCTCCTACAATGAGCAGTTCTTC.

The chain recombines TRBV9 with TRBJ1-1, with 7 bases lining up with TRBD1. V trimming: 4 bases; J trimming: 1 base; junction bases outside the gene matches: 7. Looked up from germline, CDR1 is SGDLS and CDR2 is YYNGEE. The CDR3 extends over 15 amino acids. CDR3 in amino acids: CASSSQGRGNTEAFF. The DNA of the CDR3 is TGTGCCAGCAGCTCACAGGGGCGCGGGAACACTGAAGCTTTCTTT.

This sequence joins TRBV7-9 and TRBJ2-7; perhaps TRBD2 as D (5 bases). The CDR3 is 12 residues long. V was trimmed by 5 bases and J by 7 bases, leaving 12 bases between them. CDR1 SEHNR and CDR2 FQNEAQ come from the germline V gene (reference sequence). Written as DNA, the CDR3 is TGTGCCAGCAGCCGGACCTCGGGGGAGCAGTACTTC. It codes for CASSRTSGEQYF.

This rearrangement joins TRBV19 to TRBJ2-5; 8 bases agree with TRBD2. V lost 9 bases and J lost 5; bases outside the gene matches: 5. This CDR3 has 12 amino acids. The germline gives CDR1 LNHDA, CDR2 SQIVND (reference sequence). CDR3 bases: TGTGCCAGCGGGGGGGTGGGGGAGACCCAGTACTTC. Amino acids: CASGGVGETQYF.

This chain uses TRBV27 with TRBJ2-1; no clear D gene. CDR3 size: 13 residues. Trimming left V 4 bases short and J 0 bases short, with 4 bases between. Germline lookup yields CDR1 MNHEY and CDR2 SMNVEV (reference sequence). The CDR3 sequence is CASSSSSYNEQFF. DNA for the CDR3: TGTGCCAGCAGTTCCAGCTCCTACAATGAGCAGTTCTTC.

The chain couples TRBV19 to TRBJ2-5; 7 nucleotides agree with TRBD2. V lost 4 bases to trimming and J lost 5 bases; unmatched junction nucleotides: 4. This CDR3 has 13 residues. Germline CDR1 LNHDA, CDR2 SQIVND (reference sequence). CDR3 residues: CASSREGRETQYF. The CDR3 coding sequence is TGTGCCAGTAGTAGGGAGGGGCGGGAGACCCAGTACTTC.

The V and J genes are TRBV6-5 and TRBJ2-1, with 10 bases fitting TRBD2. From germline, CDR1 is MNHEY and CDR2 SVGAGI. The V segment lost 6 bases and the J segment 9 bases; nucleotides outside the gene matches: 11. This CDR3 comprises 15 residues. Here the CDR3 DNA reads TGTGCCAGCAGCCTACTAGCGGGATCGGTCGGTGAGCAGTTCTTC. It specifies CASSLLAGSVGEQFF.

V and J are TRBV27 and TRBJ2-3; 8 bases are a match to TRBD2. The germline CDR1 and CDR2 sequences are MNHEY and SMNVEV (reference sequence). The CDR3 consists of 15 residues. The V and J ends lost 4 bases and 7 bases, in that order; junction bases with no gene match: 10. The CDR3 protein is CASSSLRGGFHTQYF. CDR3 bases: TGTGCCAGCAGTTCCCTACGGGGGGGGTTTCATACGCAGTATTTT.

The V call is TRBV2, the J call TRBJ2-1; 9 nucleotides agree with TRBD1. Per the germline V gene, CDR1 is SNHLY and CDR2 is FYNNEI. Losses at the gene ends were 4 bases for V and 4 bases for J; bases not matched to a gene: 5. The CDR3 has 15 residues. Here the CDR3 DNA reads TGTGCCAGCAGTGCCGGACAGGGGATTTACAATGAGCAGTTCTTC. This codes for CASSAGQGIYNEQFF.

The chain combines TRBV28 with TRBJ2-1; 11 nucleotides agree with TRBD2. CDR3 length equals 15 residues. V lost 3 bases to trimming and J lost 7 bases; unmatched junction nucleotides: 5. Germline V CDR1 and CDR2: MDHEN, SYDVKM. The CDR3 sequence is CASSFSSGRRNEQFF. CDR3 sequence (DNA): TGTGCCAGCAGTTTCTCTAGCGGGAGGAGGAATGAGCAGTTCTTC.

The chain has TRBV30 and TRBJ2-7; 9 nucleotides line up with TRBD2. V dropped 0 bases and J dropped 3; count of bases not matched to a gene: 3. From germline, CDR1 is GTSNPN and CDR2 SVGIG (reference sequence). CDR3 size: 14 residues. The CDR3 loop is CAWSVSGRYYEQYF. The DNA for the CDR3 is TGTGCCTGGAGTGTCAGCGGGAGGTACTACGAGCAGTACTTC.

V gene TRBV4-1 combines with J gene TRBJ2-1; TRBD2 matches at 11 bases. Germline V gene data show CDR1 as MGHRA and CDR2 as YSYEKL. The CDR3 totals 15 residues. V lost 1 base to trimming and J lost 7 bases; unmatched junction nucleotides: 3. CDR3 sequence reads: CASSQAGLAVNEQFF. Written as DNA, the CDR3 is TGCGCCAGCAGCCAAGCGGGACTAGCGGTTAATGAGCAGTTCTTC.

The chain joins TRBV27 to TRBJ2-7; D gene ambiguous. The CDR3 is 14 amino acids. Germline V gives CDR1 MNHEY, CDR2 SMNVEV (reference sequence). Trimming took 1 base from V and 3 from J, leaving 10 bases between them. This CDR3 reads CASSLFPRNYEQYF. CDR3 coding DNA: TGTGCCAGCAGTTTATTCCCCCGTAACTACGAGCAGTACTTC.

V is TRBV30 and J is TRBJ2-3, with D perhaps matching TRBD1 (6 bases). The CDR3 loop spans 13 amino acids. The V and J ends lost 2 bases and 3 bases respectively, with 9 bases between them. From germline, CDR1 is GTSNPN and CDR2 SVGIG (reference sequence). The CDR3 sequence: CAWSPGQTDTQYF. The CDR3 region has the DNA TGTGCCTGGAGTCCCGGACAGACAGATACGCAGTATTTT.

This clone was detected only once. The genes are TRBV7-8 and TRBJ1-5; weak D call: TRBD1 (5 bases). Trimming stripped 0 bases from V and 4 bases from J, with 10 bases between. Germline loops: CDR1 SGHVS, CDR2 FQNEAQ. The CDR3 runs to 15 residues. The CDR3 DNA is TGTGCCAGCAGCTTAGCGGGGGGTAGGAATCAGCCCCAGCATTTT. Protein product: CASSLAGGRNQPQHF.

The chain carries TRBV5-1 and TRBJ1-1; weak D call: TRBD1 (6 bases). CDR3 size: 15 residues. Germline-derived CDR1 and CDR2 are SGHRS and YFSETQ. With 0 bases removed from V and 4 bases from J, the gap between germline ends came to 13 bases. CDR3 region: CASSLETGGATEAFF. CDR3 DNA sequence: TGCGCCAGCAGCTTGGAGACAGGAGGTGCCACTGAAGCTTTCTTT.

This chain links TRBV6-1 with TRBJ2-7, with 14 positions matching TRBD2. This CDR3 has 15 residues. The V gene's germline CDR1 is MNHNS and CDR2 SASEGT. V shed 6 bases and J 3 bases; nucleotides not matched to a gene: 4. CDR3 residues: CASRGTSGSYYEQYF. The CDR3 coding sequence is TGTGCCAGCAGGGGGACTAGCGGGAGTTACTACGAGCAGTACTTC.

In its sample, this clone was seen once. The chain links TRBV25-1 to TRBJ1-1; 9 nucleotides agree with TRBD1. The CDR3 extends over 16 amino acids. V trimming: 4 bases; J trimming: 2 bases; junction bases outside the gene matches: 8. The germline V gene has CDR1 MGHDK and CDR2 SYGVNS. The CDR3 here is CASSGLQGARNTEAFF. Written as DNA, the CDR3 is TGTGCCAGCAGTGGCCTACAGGGGGCACGTAACACTGAAGCTTTCTTT. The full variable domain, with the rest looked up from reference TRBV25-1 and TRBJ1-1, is EADIYQTPRYLVIGTGKKITLECSQTMGHDKMYWYQQDPGMELHLIHYSYGVNSTEKGDLSSESTVSRIRTEHFPLTLESARPSHTSQYLCASSGLQGARNTEAFFGQGTRLTVV.